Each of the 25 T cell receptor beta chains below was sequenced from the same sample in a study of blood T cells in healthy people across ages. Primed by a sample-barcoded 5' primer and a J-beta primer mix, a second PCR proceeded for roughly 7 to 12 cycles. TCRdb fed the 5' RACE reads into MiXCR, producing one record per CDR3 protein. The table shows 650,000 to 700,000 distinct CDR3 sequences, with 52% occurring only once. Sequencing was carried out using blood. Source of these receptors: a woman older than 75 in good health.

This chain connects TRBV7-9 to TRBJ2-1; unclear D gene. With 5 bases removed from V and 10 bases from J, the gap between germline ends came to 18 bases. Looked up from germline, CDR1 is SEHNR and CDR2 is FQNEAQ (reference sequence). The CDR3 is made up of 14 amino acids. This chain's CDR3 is CASSPATDYDEQFF. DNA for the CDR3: TGTGCCAGCAGCCCTGCCACAGATTACGACGAGCAGTTCTTC.

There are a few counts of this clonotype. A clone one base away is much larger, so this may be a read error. Here the CDR3 DNA reads TGTGCCAGCAGTTGGGGGGACAGGCAGTACTTC. This gives the protein CASSWGDRQYF. This rearrangement joins TRBV27 to TRBJ2-5, with 8 bases matching TRBD1. The CDR3 totals 11 residues. V dropped 4 bases and J dropped 11; count of bases not matched to a gene: 3. The germline V gene has CDR1 MNHEY and CDR2 SMNVEV (reference sequence).

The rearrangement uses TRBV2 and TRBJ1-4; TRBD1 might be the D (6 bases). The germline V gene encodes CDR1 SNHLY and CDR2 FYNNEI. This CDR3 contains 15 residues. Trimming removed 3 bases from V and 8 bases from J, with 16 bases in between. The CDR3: CASSEGQGGSEKLFF. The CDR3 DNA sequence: TGTGCCAGCAGTGAGGGACAAGGCGGTTCGGAAAAACTGTTTTTT.

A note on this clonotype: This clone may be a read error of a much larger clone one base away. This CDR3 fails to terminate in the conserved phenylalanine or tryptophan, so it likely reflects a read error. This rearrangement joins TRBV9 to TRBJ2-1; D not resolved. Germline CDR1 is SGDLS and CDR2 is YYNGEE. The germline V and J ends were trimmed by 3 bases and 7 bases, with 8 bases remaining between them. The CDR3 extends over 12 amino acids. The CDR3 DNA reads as TGTGCCAGCAGCGACGGTCCTAATGAGCAGTTCTAC. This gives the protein CASSDGPNEQFY.

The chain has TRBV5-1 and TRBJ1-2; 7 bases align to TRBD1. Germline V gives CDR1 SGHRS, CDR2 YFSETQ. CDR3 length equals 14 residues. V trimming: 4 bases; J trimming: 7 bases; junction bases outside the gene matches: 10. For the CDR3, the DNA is TGCGCCAGCAGCGGGGGGACAGCCGGGATTGGCTACACCTTC. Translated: CASSGGTAGIGYTF.

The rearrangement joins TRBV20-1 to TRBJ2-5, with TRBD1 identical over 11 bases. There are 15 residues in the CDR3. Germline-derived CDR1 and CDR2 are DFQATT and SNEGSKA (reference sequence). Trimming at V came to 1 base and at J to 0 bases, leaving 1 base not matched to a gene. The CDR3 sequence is CSARGDRGDQETQYF. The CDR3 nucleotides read TGCAGTGCTAGAGGGGACAGGGGGGACCAAGAGACCCAGTACTTC.

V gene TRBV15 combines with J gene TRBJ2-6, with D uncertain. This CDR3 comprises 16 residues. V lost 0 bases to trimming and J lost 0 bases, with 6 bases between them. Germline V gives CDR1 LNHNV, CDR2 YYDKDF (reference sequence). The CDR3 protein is CATSRDGGSGANVLTF. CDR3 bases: TGTGCCACCAGCAGAGACGGTGGCTCTGGGGCCAACGTCCTGACTTTC. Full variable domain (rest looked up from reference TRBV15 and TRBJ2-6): DAMVIQNPRYQVTQFGKPVTLSCSQTLNHNVMYWYQQKSSQAPKLLFHYYDKDFNNEADTPDNFQSRRPNTSFCFLDIRSPGLGDTAMYLCATSRDGGSGANVLTFGAGSRLTVL.

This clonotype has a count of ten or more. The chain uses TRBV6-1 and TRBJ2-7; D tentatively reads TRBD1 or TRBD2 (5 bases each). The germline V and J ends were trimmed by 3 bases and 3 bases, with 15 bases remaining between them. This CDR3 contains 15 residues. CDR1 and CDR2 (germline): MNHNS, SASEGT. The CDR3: CASSDPGTDRYEQYF. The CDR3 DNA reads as TGTGCCAGCAGTGACCCCGGGACGGACCGCTACGAGCAGTACTTC.

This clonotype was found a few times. DNA for the CDR3: TGCAGCGTTGTGGGACAGGCTATACGCGAGCAGTACTTC. Residues: CSVVGQAIREQYF. This chain links TRBV29-1 with TRBJ2-7; 8 bases are shared with TRBD1. This CDR3 is built from 13 residues. CDR1 and CDR2 from the germline V gene are SQVTM and ANQGSEA. J gave up 6 bases and V 4 bases, and 8 bases lay outside the gene matches.

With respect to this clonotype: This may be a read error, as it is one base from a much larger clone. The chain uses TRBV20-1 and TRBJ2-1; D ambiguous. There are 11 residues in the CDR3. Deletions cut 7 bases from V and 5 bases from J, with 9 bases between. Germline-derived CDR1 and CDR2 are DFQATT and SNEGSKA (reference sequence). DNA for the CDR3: TGCAGTGTTAGGGAAGACAATGAGCAGTTCTTC. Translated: CSVREDNEQFF.

For the CDR3, the DNA is TGTGCCAGCAGGATGTTCTACGAGCAGTACTTC. Translation gives CASRMFYEQYF. The chain links TRBV6-2 or TRBV6-3 to TRBJ2-5; D not resolved. The end of the DNA is better explained by TRBJ2-7, so the J call may be wrong. The germline gives CDR1 MNHEY, CDR2 SVGEGT. The CDR3 consists of 11 residues.

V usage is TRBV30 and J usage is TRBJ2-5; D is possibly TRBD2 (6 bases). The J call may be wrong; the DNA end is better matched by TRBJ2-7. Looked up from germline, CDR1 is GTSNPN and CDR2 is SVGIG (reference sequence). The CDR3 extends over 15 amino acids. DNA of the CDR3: TGTGCCTGGAGCGTCAGGGACTCGGAGAGGGGCGAGCAGTACTTC. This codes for CAWSVRDSERGEQYF.

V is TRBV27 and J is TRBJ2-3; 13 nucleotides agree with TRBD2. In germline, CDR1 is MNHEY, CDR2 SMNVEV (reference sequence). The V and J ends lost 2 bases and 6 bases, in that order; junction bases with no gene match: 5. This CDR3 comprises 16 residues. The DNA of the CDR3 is TGTGCCAGCAGTTTACCGACTAGCGGGGGGTGGGATACGCAGTATTTT. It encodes CASSLPTSGGWDTQYF.

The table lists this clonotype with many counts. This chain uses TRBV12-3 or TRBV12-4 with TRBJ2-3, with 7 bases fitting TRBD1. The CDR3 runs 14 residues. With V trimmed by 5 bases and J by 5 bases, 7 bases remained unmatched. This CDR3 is CASSADRVRDTQYF. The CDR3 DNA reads TGTGCCAGCAGTGCTGACAGGGTCCGAGATACGCAGTATTTT.

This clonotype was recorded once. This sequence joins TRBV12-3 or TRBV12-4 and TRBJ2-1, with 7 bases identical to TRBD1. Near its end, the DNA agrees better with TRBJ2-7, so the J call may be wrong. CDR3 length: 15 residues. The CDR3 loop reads CASSFVRDSTYEQYF. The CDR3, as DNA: TGTGCCAGCAGTTTTGTAAGGGACAGTACCTACGAGCAGTACTTC.

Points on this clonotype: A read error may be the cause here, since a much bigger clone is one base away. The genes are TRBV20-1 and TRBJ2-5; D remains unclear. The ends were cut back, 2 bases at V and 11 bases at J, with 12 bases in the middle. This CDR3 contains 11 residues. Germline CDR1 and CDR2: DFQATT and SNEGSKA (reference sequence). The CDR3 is CSARRSPAQYF. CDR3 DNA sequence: TGCAGTGCTAGACGTTCCCCCGCGCAGTACTTC.

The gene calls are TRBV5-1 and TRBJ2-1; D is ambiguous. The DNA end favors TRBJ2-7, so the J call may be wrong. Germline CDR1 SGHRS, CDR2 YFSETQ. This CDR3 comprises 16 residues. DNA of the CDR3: TGCGCCAGCAGCCTACCACGCGGACGCTCCTACAATGAGCAGTACTTC. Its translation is CASSLPRGRSYNEQYF.

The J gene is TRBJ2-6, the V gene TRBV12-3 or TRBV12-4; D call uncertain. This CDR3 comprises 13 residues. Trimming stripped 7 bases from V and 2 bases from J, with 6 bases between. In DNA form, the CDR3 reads TGTGCCAGCACCTGGACTGGGGCCAACGTCCTGACTTTC. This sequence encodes CASTWTGANVLTF.

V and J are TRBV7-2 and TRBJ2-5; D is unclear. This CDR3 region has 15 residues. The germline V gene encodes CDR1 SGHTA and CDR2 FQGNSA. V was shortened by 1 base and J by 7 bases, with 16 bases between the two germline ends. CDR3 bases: TGTGCCAGCAGCTTAGGCTCGACGACCTTGGGGACCCAGTACTTC. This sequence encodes CASSLGSTTLGTQYF.

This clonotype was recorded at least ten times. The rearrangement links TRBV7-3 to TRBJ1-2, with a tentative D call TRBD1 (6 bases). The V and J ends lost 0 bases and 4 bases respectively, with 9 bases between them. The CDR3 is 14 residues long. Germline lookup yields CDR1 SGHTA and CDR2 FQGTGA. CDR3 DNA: TGTGCCAGCAGCTTAACGGACAGTATCTATGGCTACACCTTC. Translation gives CASSLTDSIYGYTF.

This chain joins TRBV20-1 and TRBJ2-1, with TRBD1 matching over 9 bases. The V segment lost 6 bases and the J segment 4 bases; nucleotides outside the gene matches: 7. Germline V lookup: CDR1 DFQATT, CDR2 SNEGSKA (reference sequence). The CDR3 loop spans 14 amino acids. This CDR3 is CSALPGQGYNEQFF. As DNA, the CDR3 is TGCAGTGCCCTCCCGGGACAGGGTTACAATGAGCAGTTCTTC.

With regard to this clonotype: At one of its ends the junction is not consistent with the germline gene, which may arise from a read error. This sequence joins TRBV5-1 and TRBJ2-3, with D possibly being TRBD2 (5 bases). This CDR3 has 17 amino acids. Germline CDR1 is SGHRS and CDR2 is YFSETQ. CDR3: CAGSLVPFRGSTDTQYF. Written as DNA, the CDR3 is TGCGCCGGCAGCTTGGTCCCCTTTCGGGGTAGCACAGATACGCAGTATTTT.

For the CDR3, the DNA is TGCAGTGCTTCGAGGGTTCGGGAGACCCAGTACTTC. Translated, it gives CSASRVRETQYF. The V call is TRBV20-1, the J call TRBJ2-7; perhaps TRBD2 as D (5 bases). The J call is uncertain, as TRBJ2-5 better fits the DNA end. This CDR3 has 12 residues. The germline gives CDR1 DFQATT, CDR2 SNEGSKA (reference sequence).

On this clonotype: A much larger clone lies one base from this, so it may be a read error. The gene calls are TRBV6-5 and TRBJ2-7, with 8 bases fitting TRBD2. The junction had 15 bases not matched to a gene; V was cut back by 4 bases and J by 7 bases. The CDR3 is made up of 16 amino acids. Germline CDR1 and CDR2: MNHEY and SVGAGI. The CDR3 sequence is CASSSRAGAIYNEQYF. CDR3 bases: TGTGCCAGCAGTTCACGAGCGGGGGCGATTTACAATGAGCAGTACTTC.

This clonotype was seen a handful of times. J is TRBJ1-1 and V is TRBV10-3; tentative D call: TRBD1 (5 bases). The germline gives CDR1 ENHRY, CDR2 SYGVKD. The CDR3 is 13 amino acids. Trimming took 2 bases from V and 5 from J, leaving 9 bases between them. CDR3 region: CAISENRPTEAFF. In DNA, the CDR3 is TGTGCCATCAGTGAGAACAGGCCGACTGAAGCTTTCTTT.